Below, one T cell receptor (beta chain) is given with its context. V gave up 3 bases and J gave up 3 bases; unmatched junction bases: 7. Germline V lookup: CDR1 SGHNT, CDR2 YYREEE (reference sequence). The CDR3 length is 16 residues. These data come from a study of blood T cell repertoires in COVID-19. On the study more broadly: Samples came from the United States, Italy and Spain, spanning acute and convalescent COVID-19. PBMCs, B-cell-depleted T cells, or T cells were the source of the cDNA or gDNA that made up the material.

Using immunoSEQ multiplex PCR, the repertoire was profiled, and TCRdb retains in-frame clones only, with some absent. This table has fewer than 200,000 clones, around 81% appearing once. Material for sequencing was peripheral blood. This chain uses TRBV5-4 with TRBJ1-2, with 11 bases that match TRBD1. This TCR was recovered from a woman older than 75 with COVID-19, enrolled during active disease. CDR3 DNA: TGTGCCAGCAGCTCCGGGACAGGGGGTGTTTACTATGGCTACACCTTC. Protein product: CASSSGTGGVYYGYTF.